A single sample is the source of the 15 T cell receptor beta chains below, sequenced in a study of cytotoxic CD8 clonotypes in ibrutinib-treated CLL. Libraries were prepared by immunoSEQ multiplex PCR; TCRdb keeps only in-frame clonotypes and omits some of them. The sample has some 140,000 clones, about 80% seen once. The sample consisted of PBMCs, taken after 12 months of ibrutinib treatment. These receptors all stem from a human donor with chronic lymphocytic leukemia.

Only a few counts were recorded for this clone. The rearrangement links TRBV28 to TRBJ1-5; D not resolved. Per the germline V gene, CDR1 is MDHEN and CDR2 is SYDVKM. The CDR3 is 11 residues long. Between the trimmed V and J ends, which lost 2 bases and 4 bases, there was a span of 0 bases. Here the CDR3 DNA reads TGTGCCAGCAGTTTAAATCAGCCCCAGCATTTT. The encoded protein is CASSLNQPQHF.

J is TRBJ2-5 and V is TRBV7-9, with 8 bases that match TRBD1. Germline V lookup: CDR1 SEHNR, CDR2 FQNEAQ (reference sequence). V lost 6 bases to trimming and J lost 2 bases; unmatched junction nucleotides: 17. The CDR3 totals 18 residues. CDR3 residues: CASSKRPPTGDKQETQYF. DNA of the CDR3: TGTGCCAGCAGTAAAAGACCCCCGACAGGGGACAAACAAGAGACCCAGTACTTC. Together with reference TRBV7-9 and TRBJ2-5, the CDR3 gives the full variable domain: DTGVSQNPRHKITKRGQNVTFRCDPISEHNRLYWYRQTLGQGPEFLTYFQNEAQLEKSRLLSDRFSAERPKGSFSTLEIQRTEQGDSAMYLCASSKRPPTGDKQETQYFGPGTRLLVL.

The chain joins TRBV29-1 to TRBJ1-2; no clear D gene. Germline V lookup: CDR1 SQVTM, CDR2 ANQGSEA. The CDR3 runs 13 residues. Trimming left V 4 bases short and J 5 bases short, with 14 bases between. The CDR3 DNA reads TGCAGCGTTGTGATGGATTTTGGGTATGGCTACACCTTC. Its protein product is CSVVMDFGYGYTF.

CDR3 in DNA: TGTGCCAGTAGTATAGGTTTTGGGACAGGTTATCAGCCCCAGCATTTT. As protein: CASSIGFGTGYQPQHF. The rearrangement uses TRBV19 and TRBJ1-5; TRBD1 agrees at 8 bases. With 1 base clipped from V and 5 bases from J, the junction kept 7 bases outside the gene matches. The CDR3 is 16 amino acids. Per germline, CDR1 LNHDA and CDR2 SQIVND (reference sequence). The variable domain in full, with the rest retrieved from reference TRBV19 and TRBJ1-5, is DGGITQSPKYLFRKEGQNVTLSCEQNLNHDAMYWYRQDPGQGLRLIYYSQIVNDFQKGDIAEGYSVSREKKESFPLTVTSAQKNPTAFYLCASSIGFGTGYQPQHFGDGTRLSIL.

The chain uses TRBV11-2 and TRBJ2-3; D remains ambiguous. Trimming removed 3 bases from V and 0 bases from J, with 13 bases in between. The germline V gene encodes CDR1 SGHAT and CDR2 FQNNGV. The CDR3 covers 16 residues. Here the CDR3 reads CASSFPARRSTDTQYF. In DNA form, the CDR3 reads TGTGCCAGCAGCTTCCCAGCGCGCCGGAGCACAGATACGCAGTATTTT.

The J gene is TRBJ1-1, the V gene TRBV30; D is unclear. The V gene lost 4 bases and the J gene lost 0 bases, with 21 bases spanning the gap. Germline lookup yields CDR1 GTSNPN and CDR2 SVGIG (reference sequence). This CDR3 comprises 17 residues. CDR3 protein: CAWTGGHIDNMNTEAFF. CDR3 bases: TGTGCCTGGACGGGTGGGCATATAGATAACATGAACACTGAAGCTTTCTTT.

The chain couples TRBV9 to TRBJ2-5, with 8 bases aligning to TRBD1. V lost 2 bases, J lost 5 bases, and 8 bases stayed unmatched. This CDR3 spans 15 amino acids. Looked up from germline, CDR1 is SGDLS and CDR2 is YYNGEE. The CDR3 loop is CASSVRQGAWETQYF. The CDR3 coding sequence is TGTGCCAGCAGCGTTAGGCAGGGGGCCTGGGAGACCCAGTACTTC. The complete variable domain, with remaining parts taken from reference TRBV9 and TRBJ2-5, reads DSGVTQTPKHLITATGQRVTLRCSPRSGDLSVYWYQQSLDQGLQFLIQYYNGEERAKGNILERFSAQQFPDLHSELNLSSLELGDSALYFCASSVRQGAWETQYFGPGTRLLVL.

This chain uses TRBV11-3 with TRBJ2-1; weak D call: TRBD2 (6 bases). Germline V gene lookup returns CDR1 SGHNT and CDR2 YENEEA. This CDR3 comprises 16 residues. Trimming removed 1 base at V and 3 bases at J, with 13 bases between. DNA of the CDR3: TGTGCCAGCAGCTTAGGGGGAGGACTTTTCTACAATGAGCAGTTCTTC. Protein sequence: CASSLGGGLFYNEQFF.

The chain joins TRBV7-2 to TRBJ1-2; D remains unclear. The V end lost 1 base, the J end lost 3 bases, and 12 bases lay between the germline ends. From germline, CDR1 is SGHTA and CDR2 FQGNSA. The CDR3 covers 15 residues. As DNA, the CDR3 is TGTGCCAGCAGCTTAGACGTAGGCAGATACTATGGCTACACCTTC. Translating gives CASSLDVGRYYGYTF.

This clone came up a few times. One junction end disagrees with the germline gene, perhaps due to a read error. The rearrangement joins TRBV7-2 to TRBJ2-5; D call uncertain. The CDR3 loop spans 12 amino acids. The germline V gene encodes CDR1 SGHTA and CDR2 FQGNSA. CDR3 protein: CASSFSLTDFHF. As DNA, the CDR3 is TGTGCCAGCAGCTTTTCGTTAACGGATTTTCACTTC.

This sequence joins TRBV29-1 and TRBJ1-1, with 7 positions matching TRBD1. V was pared by 6 bases and J by 3 bases, with 16 bases of the junction left unmatched. CDR3 size: 16 residues. The germline V gene encodes CDR1 SQVTM and CDR2 ANQGSEA. CDR3 region: CSVEGARGFGDTEAFF. The CDR3, as DNA: TGCAGCGTCGAGGGGGCACGGGGATTTGGGGACACTGAAGCTTTCTTT.

As DNA, the CDR3 is TGTGCCAGCAGTTATAGGGGCCCCACCTACGAGCAGTACTTC. Amino acid sequence: CASSYRGPTYEQYF. The chain is built from TRBV6-5 and TRBJ2-7; possibly TRBD1 for D (5 bases). Trimming shortened V by 3 bases and J by 2 bases, and 11 bases separated the two germline ends. The CDR3 has 14 residues. Germline loops: CDR1 MNHEY, CDR2 SVGAGI.

The chain couples TRBV5-4 to TRBJ2-2; the match to TRBD2 covers 9 bases. CDR1 and CDR2 (germline): SGHNT, YYREEE (reference sequence). CDR3 length: 16 amino acids. V trimming: 0 bases; J trimming: 3 bases; junction bases outside the gene matches: 3. CDR3: CASSLGVAGDTGELFF. As DNA, the CDR3 is TGTGCCAGCAGCTTGGGCGTAGCGGGAGACACCGGGGAGCTGTTTTTT.

The chain is built from TRBV19 and TRBJ2-7; a weak D match, TRBD2 (6 bases). Trimming shortened V by 7 bases and J by 4 bases, and 20 bases separated the two germline ends. The germline gives CDR1 LNHDA, CDR2 SQIVND (reference sequence). This CDR3 has 15 amino acids. CDR3 residues: CASNPRGGTGYEQYF. Written as DNA, the CDR3 is TGTGCCAGTAACCCCCGAGGAGGGACTGGGTACGAGCAGTACTTC. Full variable domain (rest looked up from reference TRBV19 and TRBJ2-7): DGGITQSPKYLFRKEGQNVTLSCEQNLNHDAMYWYRQDPGQGLRLIYYSQIVNDFQKGDIAEGYSVSREKKESFPLTVTSAQKNPTAFYLCASNPRGGTGYEQYFGPGTRLTVT.

V usage is TRBV6-1 and J usage is TRBJ2-1; TRBD2 matches 9 bases. The V and J ends lost 2 bases and 7 bases, in that order; junction bases with no gene match: 9. The CDR3 consists of 16 residues. Germline CDR1 reads MNHNS; CDR2 reads SASEGT. The CDR3 DNA follows: TGTGCCAGCAGTGAAATGGTTAGCGGGAGAGTGAATGAGCAGTTCTTC. Translated, it gives CASSEMVSGRVNEQFF.